These 20 T cell receptor beta chains share one sample of origin, sequenced in a study of shared clonotypes between healthy human individuals. Generated by immunoSEQ multiplex PCR, the TCRdb table keeps only in-frame clones and is missing some. Of millions of clones in the sample, 90% to 95% were seen once. The sample comprised naive CD4+ T cells sorted from blood. Subset of the sample: CD45RA+ positively selected. The receptor source for this set is a man aged 18 to 29 in good health.

The chain combines TRBV14 with TRBJ1-6; D gene ambiguous. The CDR3 totals 16 residues. V shed 2 bases and J shed 10 bases, with 18 bases lying between them. CDR1 and CDR2 from the germline V gene are SGHDN and FVKESK. The CDR3 DNA sequence: TGTGCCAGCAGCCAATGGGCCTCTGCAGGCCCCTCACCCCTCCACTTT. This translates into CASSQWASAGPSPLHF.

V is TRBV5-4 and J is TRBJ2-7; no clear D. The CDR3 loop spans 14 amino acids. Trimming left V 1 base short and J 2 bases short, with 10 bases between. Per the germline V gene, CDR1 is SGHNT and CDR2 is YYREEE (reference sequence). This CDR3 is CASSLPSRPYEQYF. DNA for the CDR3: TGTGCCAGCAGCTTGCCCTCGCGGCCCTACGAGCAGTACTTC.

This clone was seen a few times. This rearrangement joins TRBV7-9 to TRBJ2-1; D remains unclear. The CDR3 is 14 amino acids. Germline assignment: CDR1 SEHNR and CDR2 FQNEAQ (reference sequence). V lost 7 bases to trimming and J lost 0 bases, with 10 bases between them. The CDR3 DNA follows: TGTGCCAGCACGCATCAGAGCTCCTACAATGAGCAGTTCTTC. Translated: CASTHQSSYNEQFF.

The chain carries TRBV7-9 and TRBJ1-1, with D unresolved. V was cut by 5 bases and J by 8 bases, with 12 bases left in between. CDR1 is SEHNR and CDR2 is FQNEAQ in the germline V gene (reference sequence). This CDR3 spans 12 amino acids. The CDR3 sequence: CASSNSDGEAFF. CDR3 DNA sequence: TGTGCCAGCAGCAATTCGGATGGAGAAGCTTTCTTT.

In this sample, this clone turned up once. The V and J genes are TRBV2 and TRBJ2-5; the D gene could be TRBD1 or TRBD2 (5 bases each). The CDR3 sequence is 12 residues long. Germline V gene data show CDR1 as SNHLY and CDR2 as FYNNEI. Trimming pared 7 bases from V and 4 bases from J, leaving 10 bases between. The CDR3 DNA sequence: TGTGCCAGCAAAGGGACGGGAGAGACCCAGTACTTC. This codes for CASKGTGETQYF.

The V gene is TRBV18, the J gene TRBJ1-4; a weak D match, TRBD1 (6 bases). Germline loops: CDR1 KGHSH, CDR2 LQKENI. The CDR3 is 17 amino acids. Between the trimmed V and J ends, which lost 0 bases and 0 bases, there was a span of 11 bases. The DNA for the CDR3 is TGTGCCAGCTCACCACCTCGGACAGCCGCAACTAATGAAAAACTGTTTTTT. Protein: CASSPPRTAATNEKLFF.

J is TRBJ2-2 and V is TRBV5-4; TRBD1 aligns across 9 bases. Germline assignment: CDR1 SGHNT and CDR2 YYREEE (reference sequence). This CDR3 comprises 15 residues. V gave up 2 bases and J gave up 6 bases; unmatched junction bases: 5. CDR3 nucleotide sequence: TGTGCCAGCAGCTTCGACAGGGGGTTGGCCGGGGAGCTGTTTTTT. It encodes CASSFDRGLAGELFF.

This chain links TRBV19 with TRBJ2-5; unclear D gene. The length of the CDR3 is 13 residues. V was clipped by 4 bases and J by 4 bases, with 10 bases between them. The V gene's germline CDR1 is LNHDA and CDR2 SQIVND (reference sequence). Here the CDR3 DNA reads TGTGCCAGTAGTACTACGACCCGAGAGACCCAGTACTTC. Its translation: CASSTTTRETQYF.

This clone was found once. The J gene is TRBJ1-4, the V gene TRBV30, with a tentative D call TRBD1 (5 bases). V was shortened by 6 bases and J by 3 bases, with 8 bases between the two germline ends. In germline, CDR1 is GTSNPN, CDR2 SVGIG (reference sequence). The CDR3 spans 12 residues. This CDR3 reads CACGGANEKLFF. In DNA, the CDR3 is TGTGCCTGTGGAGGGGCTAATGAAAAACTGTTTTTT.

The chain joins TRBV2 to TRBJ1-5; tentative D call: TRBD1 (5 bases). Trimming shortened V by 3 bases and J by 5 bases, and 17 bases separated the two germline ends. This CDR3 has 16 amino acids. The germline V gene encodes CDR1 SNHLY and CDR2 FYNNEI. For the CDR3, the DNA is TGTGCCAGCAGTGACCCAGGGAGGTTATTGCATCAGCCCCAGCATTTT. Protein product: CASSDPGRLLHQPQHF.

The gene calls are TRBV10-3 and TRBJ1-2; D gene ambiguous. CDR3 size: 14 residues. Germline CDR1 and CDR2: ENHRY and SYGVKD. Deletions cut 3 bases from V and 6 bases from J, with 14 bases between. The CDR3 DNA reads TGTGCCATCAGTGATATGCCGCTGGCGGATGGCTACACCTTC. This sequence encodes CAISDMPLADGYTF.

This sequence joins TRBV6-5 and TRBJ1-4; unclear D gene. The CDR3 sequence is 13 residues long. Between the trimmed V and J ends, which lost 2 bases and 8 bases, there was a span of 9 bases. The germline V gene has CDR1 MNHEY and CDR2 SVGAGI. CDR3 protein: CASSYGIREKLFF. The CDR3 DNA reads as TGTGCCAGCAGTTACGGGATTCGGGAAAAACTGTTTTTT.

This clone was observed a handful of times. The chain links TRBV7-2 to TRBJ2-1; 9 bases are a match to TRBD1. V trimming: 5 bases; J trimming: 7 bases; junction bases outside the gene matches: 15. The CDR3 covers 17 residues. CDR1 is SGHTA, CDR2 FQGNSA, per germline. The CDR3 reads CASSEETGGRHGNEQFF. The CDR3 DNA reads as TGTGCCAGCAGCGAAGAGACAGGGGGGAGGCACGGGAATGAGCAGTTCTTC.

V and J are TRBV27 and TRBJ1-2; D remains ambiguous. This CDR3 spans 12 amino acids. V lost 3 bases to trimming and J lost 8 bases, with 10 bases between them. Per the germline V gene, CDR1 is MNHEY and CDR2 is SMNVEV (reference sequence). For the CDR3, the DNA is TGTGCCAGCAGTTTCTCCGGGTTGGGCTACACCTTC. Protein: CASSFSGLGYTF.

CDR3: CASSATSYNEQFF. CDR3 nucleotide sequence: TGTGCCAGCAGTGCGACTAGCTACAATGAGCAGTTCTTC. V gene TRBV6-4 combines with J gene TRBJ2-1, with D possibly matching TRBD2 (6 bases). Germline loops: CDR1 MRHNA, CDR2 SNTAGT. This CDR3 has 13 residues. V gave up 4 bases and J gave up 3 bases, with 7 bases separating them.

The chain carries TRBV2 and TRBJ1-6; D gene unclear. Per the germline V gene, CDR1 is SNHLY and CDR2 is FYNNEI. CDR3 size: 13 residues. V was shortened by 1 base and J by 7 bases, with 5 bases between the two germline ends. The DNA for the CDR3 is TGTGCCAGCAGTGAAGGGACCAATTCACCCCTCCACTTT. Its translation: CASSEGTNSPLHF.

This chain links TRBV5-4 with TRBJ2-3; 10 positions agree with TRBD2. The germline gives CDR1 SGHNT, CDR2 YYREEE (reference sequence). The CDR3 has 16 residues. The V gene end was trimmed by 3 bases and the J gene end by 1 base; junction bases not matched to a gene: 5. CDR3 protein: CASSWGLAGGTDTQYF. CDR3 coding DNA: TGTGCCAGCAGCTGGGGTCTAGCGGGGGGCACAGATACGCAGTATTTT.

This clone appeared once. The rearrangement uses TRBV6-5 and TRBJ1-2, with D uncertain. The CDR3 extends over 13 amino acids. V was clipped by 1 base and J by 1 base, with 4 bases between them. Germline CDR1 reads MNHEY; CDR2 reads SVGAGI. CDR3 region: CASSYWGNYGYTF. In DNA, the CDR3 is TGTGCCAGCAGTTACTGGGGTAACTATGGCTACACCTTC.

This clone occurred once. This chain joins TRBV7-2 and TRBJ2-7; D gene uncertain. Germline V gene lookup returns CDR1 SGHTA and CDR2 FQGNSA. V was pared by 0 bases and J by 2 bases, with 8 bases between. CDR3 length equals 14 residues. The CDR3 region has the DNA TGTGCCAGCAGCTTAGCCTCAATCCCCTACGAGCAGTACTTC. It encodes CASSLASIPYEQYF.

This clone was observed a single time. The chain is built from TRBV5-1 and TRBJ2-7, with TRBD1 as a possible D gene (5 bases). CDR3 length: 14 residues. Germline V CDR1 and CDR2: SGHRS, YFSETQ. The V and J ends lost 0 bases and 6 bases respectively, with 13 bases between them. The chain's CDR3 is CASSLEDRVGEQYF. In DNA form, the CDR3 reads TGCGCCAGCAGCTTGGAAGACAGAGTGGGCGAGCAGTACTTC.